The T cell receptor beta chain under discussion was sequenced for a study of blood T cell repertoires in COVID-19. Overall study: Samples of COVID-19 (acute and convalescent) were obtained from the United States, Italy and Spain. PBMCs, B-cell-depleted T cells, or T cells were the source of the cDNA or gDNA that made up the material.

With respect to this clone: The junction departs from the called germline gene at one end, perhaps through a read error.

Generated by immunoSEQ multiplex PCR, the TCRdb table keeps only in-frame clones and is missing some. The sample contains about 190,000 clones, 90% of which appear only once. Per the germline V gene, CDR1 is MNHNS and CDR2 is SASEGT. CDR3 length: 13 residues. The V call is TRBV6-1, the J call TRBJ1-5; perhaps TRBD1 as D (5 bases). This clonotype was sampled from a man aged 50 or older with acute or convalescent COVID-19. The sample comprised peripheral blood. The CDR3 bases are TGTGCCAGCAGCGAAGGCGGGGGTCAGCCCCAGCATTTT. It specifies CASSEGGGQPQHF.